Included here is one TCR beta chain sequence, with context. 13 Jbeta primers and 60 Vbeta primers were used for the PCR. Assay: immunoSEQ multiplex PCR; the TCRdb copy retains only in-frame clones and omits some. The sample has about 200,000 clones; about four fifths are singletons. With V trimmed by 4 bases and J by 4 bases, 11 bases remained unmatched. The CDR3 loop spans 15 amino acids. Per germline, CDR1 SGDLS and CDR2 YYNGEE. The sample comes from a study of cytomegalovirus exposure and HLA in healthy donors. The chain joins TRBV9 to TRBJ2-7; TRBD1 matches at 7 bases. The TCR originated in a girl aged 10-17 years in good health and CMV-seropositive. Input material: PBMCs. For the CDR3, the DNA is TGTGCCAGCAGCCCAGATGGGACAGTAATTTACGAGCAGTACTTC. This encodes CASSPDGTVIYEQYF.